This TCR beta chain emerged from a study of T cells after yellow fever vaccination. As regards this clonotype: Its antigen is as yet unknown.

CDR3 length: 14 residues. Germline loops: CDR1 SEHNR, CDR2 FQNEAQ (reference sequence). V gave up 3 bases and J gave up 1 base, with 9 bases separating them. From the 5' RACE reads, TCRdb called clonotypes with MiXCR, one entry per CDR3 protein. Among about 73,000 distinct CDR3 sequences, roughly 8% were seen once, and the ten largest hold 35% to 45%. Study-wide results and limits: The secondary response peaked faster, at day 5 versus 15, but was weaker. Of the clonotypes, a small share occurred in both CD4 and CD8 compartments. Abundant bulk-population clonotypes could contaminate the FACS-sorted repertoires. In post-booster samples, most primary-vaccination clones reappeared (approximately 95% CD4, nearly 90% CD8).

The material was CD8+ T cells sorted from PBMCs, obtained on the day of the yellow fever booster vaccination. The rearrangement links TRBV7-9 to TRBJ2-5; D is perhaps TRBD1 (6 bases). The source is a man aged 25 to 40 who received the YFV17D yellow fever vaccine. The CDR3 region is CASSFRGLQETQYF. In DNA, the CDR3 is TGTGCCAGCAGCTTCAGGGGCCTCCAAGAGACCCAGTACTTC.